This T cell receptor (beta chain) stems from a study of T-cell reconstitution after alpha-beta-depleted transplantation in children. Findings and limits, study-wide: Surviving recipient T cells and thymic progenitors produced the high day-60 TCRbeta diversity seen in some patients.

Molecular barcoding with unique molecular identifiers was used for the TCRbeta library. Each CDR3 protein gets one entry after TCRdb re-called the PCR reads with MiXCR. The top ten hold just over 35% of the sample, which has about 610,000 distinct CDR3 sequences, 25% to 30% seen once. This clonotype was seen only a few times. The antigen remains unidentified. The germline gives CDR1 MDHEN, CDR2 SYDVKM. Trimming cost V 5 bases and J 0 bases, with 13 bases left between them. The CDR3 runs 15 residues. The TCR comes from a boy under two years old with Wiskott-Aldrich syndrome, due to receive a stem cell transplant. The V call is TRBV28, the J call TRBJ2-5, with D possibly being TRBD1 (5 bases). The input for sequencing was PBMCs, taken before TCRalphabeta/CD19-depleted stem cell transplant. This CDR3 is CASSPSDRYQETQYF. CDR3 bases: TGTGCCAGCAGTCCCTCCGACAGATACCAAGAGACCCAGTACTTC.